Sequencing of this T cell receptor beta chain was carried out in a study of T cell responses to AZD1222 COVID-19 vaccine. TCRdb keeps only in-frame clones here, not all; method: immunoSEQ multiplex PCR. The table has about 150,000 clones, approximately 91% seen once. Germline CDR1 and CDR2: MNHEY and SMNVEV (reference sequence). The ends were cut back, 5 bases at V and 6 bases at J, with 8 bases in the middle. The length of the CDR3 is 12 residues. The chain combines TRBV27 with TRBJ1-5; no clear D gene. This specimen consisted of peripheral blood, obtained 28 days after the second AZD1222 dose. The receptor's source is an adult who received the AZD1222 COVID-19 vaccine. The CDR3, as DNA: TGTGCCAGCAGTCCCATGGGTCAGCCCCAGCATTTT. Protein sequence: CASSPMGQPQHF.